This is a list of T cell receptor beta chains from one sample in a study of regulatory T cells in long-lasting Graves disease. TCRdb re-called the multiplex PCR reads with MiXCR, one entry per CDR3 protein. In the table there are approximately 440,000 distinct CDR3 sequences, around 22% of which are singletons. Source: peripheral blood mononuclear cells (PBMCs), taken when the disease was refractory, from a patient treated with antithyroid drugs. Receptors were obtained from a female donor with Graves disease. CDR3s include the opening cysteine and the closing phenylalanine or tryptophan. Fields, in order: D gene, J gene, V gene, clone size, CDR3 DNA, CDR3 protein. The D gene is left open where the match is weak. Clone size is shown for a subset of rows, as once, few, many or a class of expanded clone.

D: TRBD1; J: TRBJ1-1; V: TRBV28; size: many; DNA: TGTGCCAGCAGCTGGGACAGTCGAAAAAACACTGAAGCTTTCTTT; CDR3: CASSWDSRKNTEAFF
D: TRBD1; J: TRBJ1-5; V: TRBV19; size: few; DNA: TGTGCCAGTAGTACGACGGACAGGGGAAATCAGCCCCAGCATTTT; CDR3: CASSTTDRGNQPQHF
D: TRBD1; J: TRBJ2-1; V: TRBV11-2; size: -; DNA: TGTGCCAGCAGCTTATCGACAGGGGGCTACAATGAGCAGTTCTTC; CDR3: CASSLSTGGYNEQFF
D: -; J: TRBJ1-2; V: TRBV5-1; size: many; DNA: TGCGCCAGCAGCCCAACTGCCGGATTAGAGGGCTACACCTTC; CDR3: CASSPTAGLEGYTF
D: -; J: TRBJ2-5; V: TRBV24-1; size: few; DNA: TGTGCCACCAGTGATCCTCGCGGGGCGTCGGAGACCCAGTACTTC; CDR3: CATSDPRGASETQYF
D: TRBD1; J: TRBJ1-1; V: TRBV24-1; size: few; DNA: TGTGCCACCAGTGACGGCGGGACAGGGGGCGAAGCTTTCTTT; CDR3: CATSDGGTGGEAFF
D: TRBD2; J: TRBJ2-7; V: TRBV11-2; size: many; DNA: TGTGCCAGCAGCCCCCACAGCGGGAGCTTCTACGAGCAGTACTTC; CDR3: CASSPHSGSFYEQYF
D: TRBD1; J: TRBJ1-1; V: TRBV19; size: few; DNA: TGTGCCAGTAGGGGAGGGACAGACAACACTGAAGCTTTCTTT; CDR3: CASRGGTDNTEAFF
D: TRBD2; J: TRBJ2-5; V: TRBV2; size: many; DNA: TGTGCCAGCAGGGCTTCGACGGGAGGTGAGACCCAGTACTTC; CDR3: CASRASTGGETQYF
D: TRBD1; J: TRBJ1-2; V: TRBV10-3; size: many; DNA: TGTGCCATCAAAGGGGGCGCGTTGCCCGCCACTTATGGCTACACCTTC; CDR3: CAIKGGALPATYGYTF
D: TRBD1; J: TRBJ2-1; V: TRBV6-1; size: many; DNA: TGTGCCAGCAAGTCAGGGGGCAATGAGCAGTTCTTC; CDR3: CASKSGGNEQFF
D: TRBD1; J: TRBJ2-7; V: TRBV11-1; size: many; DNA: TGTGCCAGCAGCTTGGGACAGGGGCTTAACGAGCAGTACTTC; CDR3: CASSLGQGLNEQYF
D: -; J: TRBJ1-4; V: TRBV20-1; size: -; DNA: TGCAGTGCTAGAGATGTCCAACAGCGAGAAAAACTGTTTTTT; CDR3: CSARDVQQREKLFF
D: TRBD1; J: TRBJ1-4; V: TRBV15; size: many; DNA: TGTGCCACCAGCAGTCCGACAGGGTCGGGTTCAGTGGAAAAACTGTTTTTT; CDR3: CATSSPTGSGSVEKLFF
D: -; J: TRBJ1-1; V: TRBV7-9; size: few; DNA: TGTGCCAGCAGCCCCCCGGGTGGCAGCGCTCAAGGAATGAACACTGAAGCTTTCTTT; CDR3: CASSPPGGSAQGMNTEAFF
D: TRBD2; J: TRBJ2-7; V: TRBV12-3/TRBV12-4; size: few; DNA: TGTGCCAGCAGAACATCTAGCGGCGGGGGGTTAGGCGAGCAGTACTTC; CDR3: CASRTSSGGGLGEQYF
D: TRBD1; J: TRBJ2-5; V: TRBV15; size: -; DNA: TGTGCCACCAGCAGAGGGACAGGGAAAATCCAAGAGACCCAGTACTTC; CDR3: CATSRGTGKIQETQYF
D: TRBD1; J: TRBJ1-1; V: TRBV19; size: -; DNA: TGTGCCAGTGGGGGGACAGGGGGTATTGGTGAAGCTTTCTTT; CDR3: CASGGTGGIGEAFF
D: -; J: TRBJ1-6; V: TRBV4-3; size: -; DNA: TGCGCCAGCAGCCAAGAGGAGGGGATAAGTTCACCCCTCCACTTT; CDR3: CASSQEEGISSPLHF
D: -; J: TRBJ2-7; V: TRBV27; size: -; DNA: TGTGCCAGCAGTGCGATTCCCGGGACACCATACGAGCAGTACTTC; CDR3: CASSAIPGTPYEQYF
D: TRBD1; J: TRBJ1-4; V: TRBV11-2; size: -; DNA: TGTGCCAGCAGCCGGGACAGGCGTAATGAAAAACTGTTTTTT; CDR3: CASSRDRRNEKLFF
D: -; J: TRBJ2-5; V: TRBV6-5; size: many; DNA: TGTGCCAGCAGTTTATCCGGGACATTACAAGAGACCCAGTACTTC; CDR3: CASSLSGTLQETQYF
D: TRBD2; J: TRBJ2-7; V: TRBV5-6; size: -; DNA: TGTGCCAGCAGCTTAAGGGCGACTAGCGGGATCCTTCGGCAGTACTTC; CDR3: CASSLRATSGILRQYF
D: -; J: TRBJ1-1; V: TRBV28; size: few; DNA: TGTGCCAGCACCGTGGGGGGGCTCCGGACTGAAGCTTTCTTT; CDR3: CASTVGGLRTEAFF